The 25 T cell receptor beta chains reported below all come from one sample, sequenced in a study of human T cells and chemical hapten exposure. Specified time point: healthy volunteer bleed at 6 weeks. The total RNA was obtained from whole blood that was not fractionated. In TCRdb, the RACE reads were re-called with MiXCR into one record per CDR3 protein. The sample carries approximately 79,000 distinct CDR3 sequences, roughly 8.7% recorded once. Sequenced sample: whole blood. The origin of the receptors is a male donor in good health. Some clones in this sample may be carry-over from other donors' samples.

The table lists this clonotype with a few counts. This chain uses TRBV6-5 with TRBJ2-5; 8 nucleotides align to TRBD2. The trim removed 6 bases at V and 2 bases at J, leaving 8 bases unmatched. This CDR3 comprises 15 residues. Germline V gene data show CDR1 as MNHEY and CDR2 as SVGAGI. The CDR3 region has the DNA TGTGCCAGCAGCCCAACTAGCGGAGCTCAAGAGACCCAGTACTTC. It yields the protein CASSPTSGAQETQYF.

This clonotype was picked up a small number of times. The rearrangement links TRBV20-1 to TRBJ2-1; 11 bases are shared with TRBD2. This CDR3 comprises 19 residues. The V gene's germline CDR1 is DFQATT and CDR2 SNEGSKA (reference sequence). Trimming removed 4 bases from V and 5 bases from J; junction bases left unmatched: 19. CDR3 nucleotide sequence: TGCAGTGCTAATAGGGCCGGGACTAGCGGCCCCCGAGCGGACAATGAGCAGTTCTTC. Protein: CSANRAGTSGPRADNEQFF.

The chain has TRBV12-3 or TRBV12-4 and TRBJ2-1; the D gene could be TRBD1 or TRBD2 (5 bases each). V was cut by 1 base and J by 2 bases, with 12 bases left in between. This CDR3 is 16 amino acids long. In nucleotides, the CDR3 is TGTGCCAGCAGTTTAGTTCCGGGACCTGCCTACAATGAGCAGTTCTTC. It encodes CASSLVPGPAYNEQFF.

This clonotype was detected ten times or more. J is TRBJ2-3 and V is TRBV6-5, with TRBD1 matching 11 bases. The V segment lost 0 bases and the J segment 5 bases; nucleotides outside the gene matches: 4. This CDR3 comprises 16 residues. From germline, CDR1 is MNHEY and CDR2 SVGAGI. CDR3 nucleotides: TGTGCCAGCAGTTACTCCGCTGGGACAGGGGGAGATACGCAGTATTTT. Its protein product is CASSYSAGTGGDTQYF.

This clonotype has a handful of counts. V usage is TRBV9 and J usage is TRBJ2-5; unclear D gene. V was shortened by 0 bases and J by 5 bases, with 14 bases between the two germline ends. Germline CDR1 SGDLS, CDR2 YYNGEE. This CDR3 has 15 amino acids. CDR3 protein: CASSVVGGRYETQYF. Written as DNA, the CDR3 is TGTGCCAGCAGCGTAGTGGGCGGACGTTATGAGACCCAGTACTTC. The complete variable domain, with remaining parts taken from reference TRBV9 and TRBJ2-5, reads DSGVTQTPKHLITATGQRVTLRCSPRSGDLSVYWYQQSLDQGLQFLIQYYNGEERAKGNILERFSAQQFPDLHSELNLSSLELGDSALYFCASSVVGGRYETQYFGPGTRLLVL.

This chain connects TRBV4-1 to TRBJ2-1, with TRBD2 matching 11 bases. The CDR3 has 14 residues. The germline V gene has CDR1 MGHRA and CDR2 YSYEKL. The J segment lost 13 bases and the V segment lost 2 bases, leaving 7 bases of the junction unmatched. CDR3 bases: TGCGCCAGCAGCCAACCTACTAGCGGGAGAGGTCAGTTCTTC. This translates into CASSQPTSGRGQFF.

V is TRBV5-1 and J is TRBJ1-6, with a weak D call TRBD1 (5 bases). This CDR3 is 14 amino acids long. V was cut by 5 bases and J by 8 bases, with 14 bases left in between. Germline lookup yields CDR1 SGHRS and CDR2 YFSETQ. CDR3 in DNA: TGCGCCAGCAGGGCGGGACTCGAGGATTCACCCCTCCACTTT. As protein: CASRAGLEDSPLHF.

This clonotype has just a few counts. This rearrangement joins TRBV4-3 to TRBJ1-3; D is possibly TRBD1 (6 bases). V lost 0 bases to trimming and J lost 0 bases, with 6 bases between them. The CDR3 covers 15 residues. Germline values: CDR1 LGHNA, CDR2 YSLEER. CDR3 in DNA: TGCGCCAGCAGCCAAGAAGGGGGCTCTGGAAACACCATATATTTT. Protein sequence: CASSQEGGSGNTIYF.

The rearrangement links TRBV9 to TRBJ2-3; no reliable D call. The CDR3 extends over 13 amino acids. Between the trimmed V and J ends, which lost 3 bases and 4 bases, there was a span of 9 bases. The germline CDR1 and CDR2 sequences are SGDLS and YYNGEE. This chain's CDR3 is CASSAALADTQYF. Written as DNA, the CDR3 is TGTGCCAGCAGCGCCGCACTGGCAGATACGCAGTATTTT. The whole variable domain, remainder taken from reference TRBV9 and TRBJ2-3, is DSGVTQTPKHLITATGQRVTLRCSPRSGDLSVYWYQQSLDQGLQFLIQYYNGEERAKGNILERFSAQQFPDLHSELNLSSLELGDSALYFCASSAALADTQYFGPGTRLTVL.

The V gene is TRBV6-1, the J gene TRBJ2-3, with D uncertain. The CDR3 has 14 amino acids. Trimming took 5 bases from V and 1 from J, leaving 10 bases between them. The V gene's germline CDR1 is MNHNS and CDR2 SASEGT. CDR3 sequence reads: CASSPGQRTDTQYF. CDR3 DNA: TGTGCCAGCAGTCCGGGCCAGCGCACAGATACGCAGTATTTT.

The chain couples TRBV13 to TRBJ2-2; D is uncertain. The CDR3 is made up of 16 amino acids. Germline values: CDR1 PRHDT, CDR2 FYEKMQ (reference sequence). Trimming removed 0 bases from V and 0 bases from J, with 8 bases in between. DNA for the CDR3: TGTGCCAGCAGCTTAGGCAGCTACGCGAACACCGGGGAGCTGTTTTTT. Translating gives CASSLGSYANTGELFF.

This clonotype was recorded at least ten times. This chain uses TRBV29-1 with TRBJ2-7; D not resolved. Germline CDR1 and CDR2: SQVTM and ANQGSEA. Trimming took off 7 bases at V and 0 bases at J, with 7 bases between the two ends. The CDR3 covers 11 residues. CDR3 residues: CSAKASYEQYF. Written as DNA, the CDR3 is TGCAGCGCGAAGGCCTCCTACGAGCAGTACTTC.

This clonotype was detected many times. The chain carries TRBV29-1 and TRBJ1-1; D is undetermined. The CDR3 consists of 13 residues. Germline V CDR1 and CDR2: SQVTM, ANQGSEA. V was trimmed by 3 bases and J by 4 bases, leaving 12 bases between them. The CDR3 loop is CSVDRSEGTEAFF. The CDR3 DNA reads as TGCAGCGTTGACAGGTCCGAAGGCACTGAAGCTTTCTTT.

The CDR3 loop reads CASSPSTGKDTEAFF. In DNA, the CDR3 is TGTGCCAGCAGTCCGTCGACAGGGAAGGACACTGAAGCTTTCTTT. This rearrangement joins TRBV12-3 or TRBV12-4 to TRBJ1-1; 7 bases match TRBD1. V dropped 5 bases and J dropped 3; count of bases not matched to a gene: 9. CDR3 length: 15 amino acids.

The sample holds many counts of this clonotype. The chain recombines TRBV12-3 or TRBV12-4 with TRBJ1-6; the match to TRBD1 covers 7 bases. V lost 5 bases and J lost 7; bases outside the gene matches: 11. This CDR3 region has 16 residues. The CDR3 here is CASSPKTGSYNSPLHF. For the CDR3, the DNA is TGTGCCAGCAGTCCTAAGACAGGGTCTTACAATTCACCCCTCCACTTT.

The genes are TRBV2 and TRBJ1-5; 7 bases fit TRBD1. Germline V gene data show CDR1 as SNHLY and CDR2 as FYNNEI. This CDR3 spans 14 amino acids. J lost 3 bases, V lost 8 bases, and 7 bases had no gene match. The CDR3 DNA is TGTGCCAGCGGAACTGACAGGGTCAATCAGCCCCAGCATTTT. Translating gives CASGTDRVNQPQHF. The entire variable domain, with the rest obtained from reference TRBV2 and TRBJ1-5, is as follows: EPEVTQTPSHQVTQMGQEVILRCVPISNHLYFYWYRQILGQKVEFLVSFYNNEISEKSEIFDDQFSVERPDGSNFTLKIRSTKLEDSAMYFCASGTDRVNQPQHFGDGTRLSIL.

In its sample, this clonotype was seen a few times. The chain is built from TRBV7-2 and TRBJ2-7, with a weak D call TRBD2 (6 bases). The CDR3 spans 12 residues. Germline-derived CDR1 and CDR2 are SGHTA and FQGNSA. Deletions cut 6 bases from V and 4 bases from J, with 10 bases between. In DNA form, the CDR3 reads TGTGCCAGCAGTCGCGGGGATTACGAGCAGTACTTC. It is translated as CASSRGDYEQYF. The full variable domain, in which reference TRBV7-2 and TRBJ2-7 provide the parts outside the CDR3, is GAGVSQSPSNKVTEKGKDVELRCDPISGHTALYWYRQSLGQGLEFLIYFQGNSAPDKSGLPSDRFSAERTGGSVSTLTIQRTQQEDSAVYLCASSRGDYEQYFGPGTRLTVT.

This clonotype was observed at least ten times. This chain connects TRBV10-3 to TRBJ2-5; 9 bases line up with TRBD1. Germline V gene lookup returns CDR1 ENHRY and CDR2 SYGVKD. The junction had 12 bases not matched to a gene; V was cut back by 11 bases and J by 5 bases. The CDR3 loop spans 14 amino acids. CDR3 region: CAVNPGQGDETQYF. CDR3 DNA sequence: TGTGCCGTCAATCCGGGACAGGGTGATGAGACCCAGTACTTC.

V gene TRBV3-1 combines with J gene TRBJ2-7, with a weak D call TRBD2 (6 bases). The V gene's germline CDR1 is LGHDT and CDR2 YNNKEL (reference sequence). The CDR3 extends over 15 amino acids. Trimming removed 5 bases from V and 0 bases from J, with 14 bases in between. The CDR3 loop reads CASSARGLPSYEQYF. CDR3 sequence (DNA): TGTGCCAGCAGCGCGAGGGGACTCCCCTCCTACGAGCAGTACTTC.

This clonotype was counted at least ten times. The chain employs TRBV6-4 and TRBJ2-2; D uncertain. V was trimmed by 3 bases and J by 3 bases, leaving 8 bases between them. This CDR3 is 14 amino acids long. Germline CDR1 and CDR2: MRHNA and SNTAGT. CDR3 residues: CASSEGADTGELFF. The CDR3 DNA follows: TGTGCCAGCAGTGAAGGAGCAGACACCGGGGAGCTGTTTTTT.

V and J are TRBV10-2 and TRBJ2-7; unclear D gene. Germline CDR1 is WSHSY and CDR2 is SAAADI. The V end lost 2 bases, the J end lost 0 bases, and 14 bases lay between the germline ends. The CDR3 contains 16 residues. The CDR3, as DNA: TGCGCCAGCAGTGAGCCTCGTTCCAGGAGCTCCTACGAGCAGTACTTC. As protein: CASSEPRSRSSYEQYF.

This clonotype has just a few counts. V gene TRBV5-1 combines with J gene TRBJ2-6; possibly TRBD1 or TRBD2 for D (5 bases each). Trimming removed 3 bases from V and 4 bases from J, with 11 bases in between. The CDR3 extends over 15 amino acids. The germline gives CDR1 SGHRS, CDR2 YFSETQ. Here the CDR3 reads CASSWAGTGANVLTF. CDR3 nucleotide sequence: TGCGCCAGCAGCTGGGCAGGGACCGGGGCCAACGTCCTGACTTTC.

The rearrangement links TRBV15 to TRBJ2-7; 7 positions agree with TRBD1. This CDR3 has 15 residues. The junction had 6 bases not matched to a gene; V was cut back by 1 base and J by 3 bases. Germline loops: CDR1 LNHNV, CDR2 YYDKDF (reference sequence). DNA for the CDR3: TGTGCCACCAGCAGAGGTCGGGGACAGAACTACGAGCAGTACTTC. It translates to CATSRGRGQNYEQYF.

This clonotype was counted ten times or more. J is TRBJ2-3 and V is TRBV12-3 or TRBV12-4; 7 bases map to TRBD1. This CDR3 is built from 16 residues. V shed 4 bases, J shed 2 bases, and the junction held 9 bases outside the gene matches. CDR3 sequence reads: CASSSRGTRATDTQYF. CDR3 in DNA: TGTGCCAGCAGTTCCAGGGGGACGAGGGCCACAGATACGCAGTATTTT.

This clonotype was counted at least ten times. The chain recombines TRBV5-1 with TRBJ1-5, with 8 positions matching TRBD1. This CDR3 has 14 amino acids. Germline-derived CDR1 and CDR2 are SGHRS and YFSETQ. Germline trimming cut 4 bases from V and 7 bases from J; bases unmatched to any gene: 7. The CDR3 is CASSPEQGGQPQHF. CDR3 coding DNA: TGCGCCAGCAGCCCGGAACAGGGGGGACAGCCCCAGCATTTT.